This T cell receptor (beta chain) came from a study of vaccination and CD4 T cells after COVID-19. Study background: Nasal swab PCR detected SARS-CoV-2 in convalescent patients; fewer than ten had mild disease, one severe. General study findings and limits: From about 20 to 38, the median of SARS-CoV-2-reactive clonotypes rose without reaching significance.

This CDR3 has 16 residues. V gave up 5 bases and J gave up 4 bases; unmatched junction bases: 7. Germline V gene lookup returns CDR1 SGHTA and CDR2 FQGNSA. At the Johns Hopkins FTIC core, DNA taken from cultured CD4+ T cells was sequenced by way of the Oncomine TCR Beta short-read assay. Genomic DNA extraction was carried out from cultured CD4+ T cells. TCRdb passed the PCR reads through MiXCR, listing each CDR3 protein once. Of 8,000 to 10,000 distinct CDR3 sequences listed, roughly 35% were seen once; the top ten hold 30%. Note on this clonotype: Its target is unknown.

Treatment described: approximately nine-day PBMC culture with coronavirus spike peptide pools or control peptides (ViraFEST assay). V and J are TRBV7-2 and TRBJ2-5, with 13 positions matching TRBD2. Specimen: cultured CD4+ T cells from blood. The clonotype originates from a human donor with COVID-19. The CDR3 is CASSHRLAGGGETQYF. CDR3 bases: TGTGCCAGCAGCCACCGACTAGCGGGGGGTGGAGAGACCCAGTACTTC.